Only a few counts were recorded for the clone carrying this TCR beta chain. Its antigen is as yet unknown. This PCR relied on a set of 60 Vbeta primers and 13 Jbeta primers. Only in-frame clones appear in the TCRdb table, and some are missing; sequencing was by immunoSEQ multiplex PCR. The profile shows about 100,000 clones, 76% of them singletons. Each donor was healthy, and each was a bone marrow donor. These data originate in a study of cytomegalovirus exposure and HLA in healthy donors. Study-wide findings and caveats: After further analysis at a later stage, 16,951 TCR beta sequences were associated with HLA alleles at 0.05 false discovery rate. Earlier results showed most TCR beta V segments being productive about 87% or about 30% of the time.

Germline assignment: CDR1 SGHTA and CDR2 FQGTGA. After removal of 2 bases from V and 2 bases from J, the junction contained 4 bases not matched to a gene. This CDR3 region has 15 residues. The sample was PBMCs. The sequence was collected from a woman aged 45-60 years in good health and CMV-seropositive. The chain recombines TRBV7-3 with TRBJ2-3; the match to TRBD1 covers 7 bases. The CDR3 DNA sequence: TGTGCCAGCAGCTTATCGGGACAGATCACAGATACGCAGTATTTT. Protein: CASSLSGQITDTQYF.